This TCR beta chain is drawn from a study of blood T cell repertoires in COVID-19. Trimming left V 4 bases short and J 6 bases short, with 16 bases between. Germline loops: CDR1 LGHDT, CDR2 YNNKEL (reference sequence). This CDR3 is 15 amino acids long. Method: immunoSEQ multiplex PCR; TCRdb's copy keeps in-frame clones and lacks some. The sample has roughly 80,000 clones, 90% seen once; the top ten hold 1.5% to 2%. In its sample, this clone was seen a few times. Sequenced: peripheral blood. This chain links TRBV3-1 (or the pseudogene TRBV3-2) with TRBJ2-1, with D maybe TRBD2 (5 bases). The TCR was taken from a man aged 55-75 years with acute or convalescent COVID-19. The CDR3 here is CASSPRPGSPNEQFF. In DNA form, the CDR3 reads TGTGCCAGCAGCCCCCGGCCGGGATCCCCCAATGAGCAGTTCTTC.